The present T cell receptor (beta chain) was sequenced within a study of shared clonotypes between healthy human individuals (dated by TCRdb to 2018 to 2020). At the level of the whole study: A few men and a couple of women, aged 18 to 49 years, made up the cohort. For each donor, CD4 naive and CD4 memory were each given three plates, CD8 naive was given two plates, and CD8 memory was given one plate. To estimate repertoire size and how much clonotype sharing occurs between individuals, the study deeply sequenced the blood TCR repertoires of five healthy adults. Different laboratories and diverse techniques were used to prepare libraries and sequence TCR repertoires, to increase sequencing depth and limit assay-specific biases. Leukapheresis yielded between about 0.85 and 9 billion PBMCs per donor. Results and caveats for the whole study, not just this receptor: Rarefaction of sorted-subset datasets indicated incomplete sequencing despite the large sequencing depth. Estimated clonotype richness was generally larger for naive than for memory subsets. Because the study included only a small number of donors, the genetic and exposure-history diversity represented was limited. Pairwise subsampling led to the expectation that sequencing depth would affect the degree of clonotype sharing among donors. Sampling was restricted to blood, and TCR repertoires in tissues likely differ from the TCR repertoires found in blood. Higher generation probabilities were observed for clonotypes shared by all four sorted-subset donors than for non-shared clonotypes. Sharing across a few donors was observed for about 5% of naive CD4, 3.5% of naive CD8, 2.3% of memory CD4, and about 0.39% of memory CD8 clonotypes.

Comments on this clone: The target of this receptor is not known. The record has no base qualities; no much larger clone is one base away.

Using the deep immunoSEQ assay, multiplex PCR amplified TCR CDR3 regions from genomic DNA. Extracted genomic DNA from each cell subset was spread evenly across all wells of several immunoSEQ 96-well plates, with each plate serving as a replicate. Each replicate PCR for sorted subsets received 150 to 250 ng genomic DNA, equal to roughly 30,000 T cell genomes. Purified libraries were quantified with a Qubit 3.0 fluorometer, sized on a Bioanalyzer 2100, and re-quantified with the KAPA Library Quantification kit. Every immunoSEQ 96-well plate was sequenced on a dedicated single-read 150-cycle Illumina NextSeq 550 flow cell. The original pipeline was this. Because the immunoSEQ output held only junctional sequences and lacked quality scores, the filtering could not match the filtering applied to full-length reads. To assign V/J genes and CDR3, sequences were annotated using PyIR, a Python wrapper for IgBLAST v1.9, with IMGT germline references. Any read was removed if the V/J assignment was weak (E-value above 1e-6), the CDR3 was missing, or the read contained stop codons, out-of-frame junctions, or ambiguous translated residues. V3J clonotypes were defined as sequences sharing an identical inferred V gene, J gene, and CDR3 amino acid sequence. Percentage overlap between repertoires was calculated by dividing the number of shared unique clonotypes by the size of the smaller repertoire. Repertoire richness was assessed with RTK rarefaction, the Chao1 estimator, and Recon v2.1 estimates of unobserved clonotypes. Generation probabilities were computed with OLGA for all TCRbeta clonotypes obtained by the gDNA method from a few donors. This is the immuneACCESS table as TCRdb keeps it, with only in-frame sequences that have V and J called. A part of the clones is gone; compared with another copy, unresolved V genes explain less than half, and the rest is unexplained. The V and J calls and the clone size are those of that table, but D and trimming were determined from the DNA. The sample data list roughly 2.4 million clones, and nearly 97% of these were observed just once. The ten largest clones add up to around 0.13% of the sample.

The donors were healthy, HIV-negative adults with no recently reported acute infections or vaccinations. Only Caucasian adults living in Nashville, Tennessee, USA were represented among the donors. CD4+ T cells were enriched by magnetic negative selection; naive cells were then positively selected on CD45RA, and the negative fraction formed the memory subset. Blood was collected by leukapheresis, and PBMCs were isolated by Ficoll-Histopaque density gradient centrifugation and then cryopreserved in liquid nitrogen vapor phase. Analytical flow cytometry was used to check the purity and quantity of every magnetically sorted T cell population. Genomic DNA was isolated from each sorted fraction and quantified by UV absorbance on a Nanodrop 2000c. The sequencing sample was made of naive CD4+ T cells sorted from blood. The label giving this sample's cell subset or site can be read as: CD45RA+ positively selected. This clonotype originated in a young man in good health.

The DNA sequence reads TGTGCCAGCAGCTTAGGGTTAGGAGGGAATCAGCCCCAGCATTTT. Its translation is CASSLGLGGNQPQHF. The chain was built from TRBV7-9 and TRBJ1-5; no D gene call is confident. Per the germline V gene (reference sequence), SEHNR is the CDR1 and FQNEAQ is the CDR2. V loses 1 base, J loses 4 bases, and the germline ends lie 11 bases apart. Its CDR3 holds 15 amino acids, cysteine through phenylalanine. The retained sequence is limited to the CDR3, 45 bases, with the frame set at the first base. Reference TRBV7-9 and TRBJ1-5 genes cover what lies past the CDR3, so the full variable domain is DTGVSQNPRHKITKRGQNVTFRCDPISEHNRLYWYRQTLGQGPEFLTYFQNEAQLEKSRLLSDRFSAERPKGSFSTLEIQRTEQGDSAMYLCASSLGLGGNQPQHFGDGTRLSIL.